This T cell receptor beta chain was observed in a study of immune evolution from preneoplasia to lung adenocarcinoma. The CDR3 contains 14 residues. Trimming took off 0 bases at V and 5 bases at J, with 10 bases between the two ends. Germline V CDR1 and CDR2: SGHTA, FQGNSA. TCRdb's table, derived via immunoSEQ multiplex PCR, lists solely in-frame clones and lacks some. This sample has 6,500 to 8,500 clones; 82% occur once, and the top ten carry 2.5% to 3.5%. The specimen sequenced was FFPE minimally invasive lung adenocarcinoma tissue. The source of this sequence is a person aged 65 to 79 with lung adenocarcinoma. The rearrangement joins TRBV7-2 to TRBJ1-2; possible D gene TRBD1, 6 bases. CDR3 in amino acids: CASSLARQGYGYTF. The DNA for the CDR3 is TGTGCCAGCAGCTTAGCTCGCCAGGGGTATGGCTACACCTTC.